Listed below are T cell receptor beta chains from one sample, sequenced in a study of T cell responses to AZD1222 COVID-19 vaccine. Clones were read by immunoSEQ multiplex PCR, and TCRdb kept only the in-frame ones, dropping some. The sample lists under 200,000 clones, 93% occurring once. The specimen comprised peripheral blood, sampled on day 0 of AZD1222 vaccination. The receptors derive from an adult in good health. Both conserved end residues are part of each CDR3. The order of the fields is clone size, J gene, D gene, V gene, CDR3 protein, CDR3 DNA. D genes are given only for firm matches. Clone size appears in some rows only: once, few, many, or a class for an expanded clone.

clone_size: once
j_call: TRBJ2-7
d_call: .
v_call: TRBV6-1
cdr3_aa: CASSASADSGVGEQYF
cdr3_nt: TGTGCCAGCAGTGCAAGCGCGGACAGCGGGGTCGGCGAGCAGTACTTC

clone_size: .
j_call: TRBJ2-1
d_call: TRBD2
v_call: TRBV18
cdr3_aa: CASSPTATSVSYNEQFF
cdr3_nt: TGTGCCAGCTCACCAACCGCGACTAGCGTCTCCTACAATGAGCAGTTCTTC

clone_size: .
j_call: TRBJ1-2
d_call: .
v_call: TRBV5-8
cdr3_aa: CASSRGVSGVYGYTF
cdr3_nt: TGTGCCAGCAGCCGCGGTGTTTCTGGGGTCTATGGCTACACCTTC

clone_size: .
j_call: TRBJ1-5
d_call: .
v_call: TRBV12-3/TRBV12-4
cdr3_aa: CASSAQWNQPQHF
cdr3_nt: TGTGCCAGCAGCGCGCAATGGAATCAGCCCCAGCATTTT

clone_size: .
j_call: TRBJ2-1
d_call: TRBD2
v_call: TRBV19
cdr3_aa: CASSTTSGGPTSYNEQFF
cdr3_nt: TGTGCCAGTAGTACTACTAGCGGGGGGCCGACCTCCTACAATGAGCAGTTCTTC

clone_size: .
j_call: TRBJ2-5
d_call: .
v_call: TRBV5-1
cdr3_aa: CASSLGGLEETQYF
cdr3_nt: TGCGCCAGCAGCTTGGGAGGGCTAGAAGAGACCCAGTACTTC

clone_size: .
j_call: TRBJ1-2
d_call: .
v_call: TRBV5-5
cdr3_aa: CASSLGFYGYTF
cdr3_nt: TGTGCCAGCAGCTTGGGGTTCTATGGCTACACCTTC

clone_size: .
j_call: TRBJ2-2
d_call: .
v_call: TRBV5-1
cdr3_aa: CASRRANPNTGELFF
cdr3_nt: TGCGCCAGCAGACGGGCCAACCCAAACACCGGGGAGCTGTTTTTT

clone_size: .
j_call: TRBJ2-6
d_call: .
v_call: TRBV6-5
cdr3_aa: CASSYGDPGANVLTF
cdr3_nt: TGTGCCAGCAGTTACGGTGACCCTGGGGCCAACGTCCTGACTTTC

clone_size: .
j_call: TRBJ1-5
d_call: .
v_call: TRBV6-5
cdr3_aa: CASTRQPNQPQHF
cdr3_nt: TGTGCCAGCACCCGACAGCCCAATCAGCCCCAGCATTTT

clone_size: .
j_call: TRBJ1-2
d_call: .
v_call: TRBV2
cdr3_aa: CASRGGTDSLVCTF
cdr3_nt: TGTGCCAGCAGGGGAGGGACCGACTCTCTTGTCTGCACCTTC

clone_size: once
j_call: TRBJ1-2
d_call: .
v_call: TRBV6-5
cdr3_aa: CASSYSILFGYTF
cdr3_nt: TGTGCCAGCAGTTACTCGATTTTGTTTGGCTACACCTTC

clone_size: .
j_call: TRBJ1-5
d_call: .
v_call: TRBV5-1
cdr3_aa: CASSSDRDQPQHF
cdr3_nt: TGCGCCAGCAGCTCCGATCGCGATCAGCCCCAGCATTTT

clone_size: .
j_call: TRBJ2-1
d_call: TRBD2
v_call: TRBV4-1
cdr3_aa: CASSQVGLAGGRVSYNEQFF
cdr3_nt: TGCGCCAGCAGCCAAGTGGGACTAGCGGGGGGGAGGGTTAGCTACAATGAGCAGTTCTTC

clone_size: once
j_call: TRBJ2-2
d_call: .
v_call: TRBV27
cdr3_aa: CASSPPLGPGELFF
cdr3_nt: TGTGCCAGCAGTCCCCCCTTGGGCCCCGGGGAGCTGTTTTTT

clone_size: .
j_call: TRBJ2-4
d_call: .
v_call: TRBV9
cdr3_aa: CASSVRGPRNIQYF
cdr3_nt: TGTGCCAGCAGCGTACGGGGGCCCCGGAACATTCAGTACTTC

clone_size: .
j_call: TRBJ2-2
d_call: TRBD2
v_call: TRBV19
cdr3_aa: CASTGGRELRTGELFF
cdr3_nt: TGTGCCAGTACGGGGGGGCGGGAGCTTCGCACCGGGGAGCTGTTTTTT

clone_size: few
j_call: TRBJ2-5
d_call: .
v_call: TRBV7-6
cdr3_aa: CASSLEIGFGETQYF
cdr3_nt: TGTGCCAGCAGCTTAGAGATCGGATTCGGGGAGACCCAGTACTTC

clone_size: .
j_call: TRBJ1-3
d_call: .
v_call: TRBV6-5
cdr3_aa: CASSRNRESGNTIYF
cdr3_nt: TGTGCCAGCAGTCGCAACAGGGAGTCAGGAAACACCATATATTTT

clone_size: .
j_call: TRBJ2-2
d_call: .
v_call: TRBV4-2
cdr3_aa: CASSQLPGDTGELFF
cdr3_nt: TGTGCCAGCAGCCAGTTACCGGGAGACACCGGGGAGCTGTTTTTT

clone_size: .
j_call: TRBJ1-1
d_call: .
v_call: TRBV28
cdr3_aa: CASSLLNTEAFF
cdr3_nt: TGTGCCAGCAGTTTGCTGAACACTGAAGCTTTCTTT

clone_size: .
j_call: TRBJ1-2
d_call: .
v_call: TRBV13
cdr3_aa: CASSFTSQGPRTTF
cdr3_nt: TGTGCCAGCAGCTTTACCTCTCAAGGACCGAGGACCACCTTC

clone_size: once
j_call: TRBJ1-6
d_call: .
v_call: TRBV13
cdr3_aa: CATASLSSYNSPLHF
cdr3_nt: TGTGCCACCGCCAGTCTCAGCTCCTATAATTCACCCCTCCACTTT

clone_size: .
j_call: TRBJ1-2
d_call: .
v_call: TRBV6-5
cdr3_aa: CASSSGHSTLGGYTF
cdr3_nt: TGTGCCAGCAGCTCTGGACATTCGACCCTGGGGGGCTACACCTTC

clone_size: medium-sized
j_call: TRBJ2-3
d_call: .
v_call: TRBV27
cdr3_aa: CASSSGQGSVADTQYF
cdr3_nt: TGTGCCAGCAGTTCCGGGCAGGGGAGCGTGGCAGATACGCAGTATTTT

clone_size: .
j_call: TRBJ1-1
d_call: .
v_call: TRBV7-9
cdr3_aa: CASSFSGAGNTEAFF
cdr3_nt: TGTGCCAGCAGCTTTTCAGGAGCGGGGAACACTGAAGCTTTCTTT

clone_size: .
j_call: TRBJ1-4
d_call: .
v_call: TRBV18
cdr3_aa: CASSPRDDTGEKLFF
cdr3_nt: TGTGCCAGCTCACCTCGGGACGATACAGGGGAAAAACTGTTTTTT

clone_size: .
j_call: TRBJ2-5
d_call: TRBD2
v_call: TRBV7-9
cdr3_aa: CASSLVGGETQYF
cdr3_nt: TGTGCCAGCAGCTTAGTGGGGGGGGAGACCCAGTACTTC

clone_size: .
j_call: TRBJ1-3
d_call: TRBD1
v_call: TRBV5-5
cdr3_aa: CASSWTGTSGNTIYF
cdr3_nt: TGTGCCAGCAGCTGGACAGGAACCAGTGGAAACACCATATATTTT

clone_size: .
j_call: TRBJ2-6
d_call: TRBD1
v_call: TRBV5-1
cdr3_aa: CASSRRGLSGANVLTF
cdr3_nt: TGCGCCAGCAGTCGCAGGGGGCTATCTGGGGCCAACGTCCTGACTTTC

clone_size: .
j_call: TRBJ1-6
d_call: TRBD1
v_call: TRBV2
cdr3_aa: CASRKDRSVPNSPLHF
cdr3_nt: TGTGCCAGCAGGAAGGACAGGAGTGTCCCTAATTCACCCCTCCACTTT

clone_size: .
j_call: TRBJ1-1
d_call: TRBD1
v_call: TRBV27
cdr3_aa: CASSLDRVQAFF
cdr3_nt: TGTGCCAGCAGCCTGGACAGGGTTCAAGCTTTCTTT

clone_size: .
j_call: TRBJ1-6
d_call: .
v_call: TRBV6-5
cdr3_aa: CASSHMRDDSPLHF
cdr3_nt: TGTGCCAGCAGTCACATGCGGGATGATTCACCCCTCCACTTT

clone_size: .
j_call: TRBJ2-7
d_call: TRBD2
v_call: TRBV18
cdr3_aa: CASSPRSSGGIYEQYF
cdr3_nt: TGTGCCAGCTCACCACGGTCTAGCGGGGGTATCTACGAGCAGTACTTC

clone_size: .
j_call: TRBJ2-2
d_call: .
v_call: TRBV30
cdr3_aa: CAWSGNTGELFF
cdr3_nt: TGTGCCTGGAGTGGTAACACCGGGGAGCTGTTTTTT

clone_size: .
j_call: TRBJ1-2
d_call: .
v_call: TRBV5-5
cdr3_aa: CASSGPIAYYGYTF
cdr3_nt: TGTGCCAGCAGCGGACCCATTGCCTACTATGGCTACACCTTC

clone_size: .
j_call: TRBJ1-1
d_call: TRBD1
v_call: TRBV19
cdr3_aa: CAATGTASPLKAFF
cdr3_nt: TGTGCCGCAACCGGGACAGCGTCCCCGTTGAAAGCTTTCTTT

clone_size: .
j_call: TRBJ1-2
d_call: .
v_call: TRBV5-1
cdr3_aa: CASSLDVGAGDGYTF
cdr3_nt: TGCGCCAGCAGCTTGGATGTGGGCGCGGGTGATGGCTACACCTTC

clone_size: .
j_call: TRBJ2-7
d_call: .
v_call: TRBV16
cdr3_aa: CASSYGASYEQYF
cdr3_nt: TGTGCCAGCAGCTATGGGGCCTCCTACGAGCAGTACTTC

clone_size: .
j_call: TRBJ2-5
d_call: .
v_call: TRBV5-1
cdr3_aa: CASSSTYGGGEETQYF
cdr3_nt: TGCGCCAGCAGCTCCACTTACGGCGGAGGAGAGGAGACCCAGTACTTC

clone_size: .
j_call: TRBJ2-5
d_call: TRBD2
v_call: TRBV2
cdr3_aa: CASSEARLAGVLQETQYF
cdr3_nt: TGTGCCAGCAGTGAAGCTAGACTAGCGGGAGTACTCCAAGAGACCCAGTACTTC

clone_size: .
j_call: TRBJ1-6
d_call: TRBD1
v_call: TRBV7-9
cdr3_aa: CASSDRDSLSPLHF
cdr3_nt: TGTGCCAGCAGCGACCGGGACAGTCTTTCCCCCCTCCACTTT

clone_size: .
j_call: TRBJ1-3
d_call: TRBD1
v_call: TRBV11-1
cdr3_aa: CASSLTGVGGNTIYF
cdr3_nt: TGTGCCAGCAGCCTGACAGGGGTCGGCGGAAACACCATATATTTT

clone_size: few
j_call: TRBJ2-7
d_call: .
v_call: TRBV5-1
cdr3_aa: CASSLAGDSYEQYF
cdr3_nt: TGCGCCAGCAGCTTGGCCGGGGATTCGTACGAGCAGTACTTC